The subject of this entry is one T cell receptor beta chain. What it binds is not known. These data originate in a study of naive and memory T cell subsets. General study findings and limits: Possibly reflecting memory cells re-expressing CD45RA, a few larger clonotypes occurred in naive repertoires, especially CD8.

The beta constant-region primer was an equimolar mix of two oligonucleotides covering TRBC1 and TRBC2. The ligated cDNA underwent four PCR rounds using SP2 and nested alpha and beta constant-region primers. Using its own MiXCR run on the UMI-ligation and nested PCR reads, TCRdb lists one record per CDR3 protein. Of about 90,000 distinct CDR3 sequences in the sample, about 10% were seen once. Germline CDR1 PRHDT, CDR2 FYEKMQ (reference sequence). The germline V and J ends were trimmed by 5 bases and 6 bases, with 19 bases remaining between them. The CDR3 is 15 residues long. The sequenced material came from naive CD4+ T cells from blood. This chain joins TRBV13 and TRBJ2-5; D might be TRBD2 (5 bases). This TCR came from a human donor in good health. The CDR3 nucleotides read TGTGCCAGCAGCCAGGCGGAGGCCAGAAGGAAGACCCAGTACTTC. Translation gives CASSQAEARRKTQYF.